The rows below give T cell receptor beta chains drawn from one sample of a study of CXCR3-negative and CXCR3-positive naive CD8 T cells. TCRdb re-called the 5' RACE reads and shows each CDR3 protein once, DNA omitted. Across 50,000 or so distinct CDR3 sequences, the top ten clones capture approximately 0.52% of the sample. The sample comprised naive CXCR3+ CD8+ T cells from blood. These receptors originate from a human donor in good health. Some clones in this sample may be carry-over from other donors' samples. CDR3s include the opening cysteine and the closing phenylalanine or tryptophan.

>TRBJ2-2|TRBV7-9
CASSPRQRLNTGELFF
>TRBJ2-3|TRBV7-9
CASSPTAEVRTDTQYF
>TRBJ2-3|TRBV7-2
CASSLLGGGTDTQYF
>TRBJ2-7|TRBV5-4
CASSFLQDRFYEQYF
>TRBJ2-5|TRBV7-9
CASSLGRLPAETQYF
>TRBJ1-5|TRBV4-3
CASSQERRGLGNQPQHF
>TRBJ2-1|TRBV2
CASSEPRDQFF
>TRBJ1-1|TRBV5-1
CASSLSAWGAGTEAFF
>TRBJ2-7|TRBV5-1
CASRDRIYEQYF
>TRBJ2-7|TRBV20-1
CSARFPSGDHYEQYF
>TRBJ2-2|TRBV4-3
CASSQGTGDSGELFF
>TRBJ2-3|TRBV7-9
CASRGGGYTDTQYF
>TRBJ2-6|TRBV15
CATSRVRSGANVLTF
>TRBJ1-1|TRBV4-3
CASSQEYGLGTEAFF
>TRBJ2-1|TRBV12-3/TRBV12-4
CASSRRDSTAYNEQFF
>TRBJ2-2|TRBV6-2/TRBV6-3
CASSDDLRVNTGELFF
>TRBJ2-7|TRBV29-1
CSVANLLDGTYEQYF
>TRBJ2-3|TRBV20-1
CSARDSARSDTQYF
>TRBJ2-2|TRBV23-1
CARWDRDSGELFF
>TRBJ2-2|TRBV7-2
CASSVTGTGELFF
>TRBJ2-7|TRBV6-2/TRBV6-3
CASSSGTHEQYF
>TRBJ2-5|TRBV28
CASSSPGLQETQYF
>TRBJ2-2|TRBV7-3
CASSRDRNTGELFF
>TRBJ2-5|TRBV28
CASPCRRHREPQETQYF
>TRBJ2-2|TRBV24-1
CATSDFVRGELFF
>TRBJ1-4|TRBV19
CATADRGKAGPWLFF
>TRBJ2-1|TRBV11-2
CASSLAGGPYNEQFF
>TRBJ1-2|TRBV29-1
CSVEDQAEPYGYTF
>TRBJ2-5|TRBV2
CASNVMETQYF
>TRBJ2-2|TRBV10-3
CAITEGNTGELFF
>TRBJ2-7|TRBV4-2
CASSQETGGSYEQYF
>TRBJ2-7|TRBV12-3/TRBV12-4
CASSPYRTGYEQYF
>TRBJ2-7|TRBV7-9
CASSPDREDYEQYF
>TRBJ1-2|TRBV7-9
CASSPPGGDRYGYTF
>TRBJ2-1|TRBV12-3/TRBV12-4
CASVPPGTSGESSYNEQFF
>TRBJ2-2|TRBV5-6
CASSLVPNTGELFF
>TRBJ1-5|TRBV6-6
CASSLDLGGQPQHF
>TRBJ2-7|TRBV28
CASRSLFSYEQYF
>TRBJ2-1|TRBV12-3/TRBV12-4
CASSLGQGLYNEQFF
>TRBJ1-1|TRBV14
CASSQPGRTQNTEAFF
>TRBJ2-2|TRBV7-2
CASSPGLAGAGELFF
>TRBJ2-7|TRBV4-3
CASSQAEGEYEQYF
>TRBJ2-7|TRBV18
CASSPWGQVYEQYF
>TRBJ2-2|TRBV5-6
CASSWGTGELFF
>TRBJ1-5|TRBV20-1
CSAVHRTVGNQPQHF
>TRBJ2-2|TRBV29-1
CSVDSRDRVNTGELFF
>TRBJ2-1|TRBV18
CASSPRLAGLYNEQFF
>TRBJ1-1|TRBV7-9
CASAFPDGQGPEAFF
>TRBJ1-5|TRBV5-1
CASSLGDRGSNQPQHF
>TRBJ2-6|TRBV12-3/TRBV12-4
CASSSGHSGANVLTF
>TRBJ2-7|TRBV7-9
CASSPQTGLLYEQYF
>TRBJ2-2|TRBV19
CASKTPPPDGELFF
>TRBJ1-1|TRBV7-9
CASRVGGLEAFF
>TRBJ2-7|TRBV4-3
CASSQDPPSGGPYEQYF
>TRBJ2-4|TRBV18
CASSPGTGPAKNIQYF
>TRBJ1-1|TRBV19
CASSILLATEAFF
>TRBJ2-5|TRBV13
CASSLDRADQETQYF